This TCR beta chain derives from a study of CD8 T cells in ankylosing spondylitis. This clonotype was recorded at least ten times. The target antigen is unknown. The CDR3 spans 16 residues. The germline V gene encodes CDR1 SGHRS and CDR2 YFSETQ. The V gene lost 4 bases and the J gene lost 2 bases, with 15 bases spanning the gap. Whole-study results and caveats: Reportedly, matched ankylosing spondylitis synovial fluid was significantly enriched for disease-linked clones. What appeared characteristic of ankylosing spondylitis blood was a TCR beta motif of about eight highly homologous variants. The authors found the disease-linked clones to be CD8+ and relatively rare in peripheral blood.

Researchers built TCR beta libraries using quantitative 5'-RACE with molecular barcodes. MiXCR, applied by TCRdb to the 5' RACE reads, yields one record per CDR3 protein. The table has tens of thousands of distinct CDR3 sequences, 27% seen once. V is TRBV5-1 and J is TRBJ2-2, with D possibly being TRBD1 (6 bases). The clonotype originates from a male donor with ankylosing spondylitis or in good health (not recorded which). The sequencing input was blood, either unsorted or a sorted T cell fraction (not recorded which). In DNA form, the CDR3 reads TGCGCCAGCAGCCAAACCGGGACACCAAACACCGGGGAGCTGTTTTTT. Protein product: CASSQTGTPNTGELFF.